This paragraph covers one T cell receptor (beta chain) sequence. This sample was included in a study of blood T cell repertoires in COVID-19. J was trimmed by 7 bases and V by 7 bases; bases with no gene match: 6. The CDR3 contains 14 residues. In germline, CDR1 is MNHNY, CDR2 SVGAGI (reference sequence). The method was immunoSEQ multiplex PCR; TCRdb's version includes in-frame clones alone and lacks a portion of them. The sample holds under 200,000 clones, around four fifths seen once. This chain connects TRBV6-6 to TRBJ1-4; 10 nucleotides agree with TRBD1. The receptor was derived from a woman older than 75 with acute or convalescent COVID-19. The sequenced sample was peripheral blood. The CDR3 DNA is TGTGCCAGCACCTTAGGGACAGGGGTTGAAAAACTGTTTTTT. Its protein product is CASTLGTGVEKLFF.